This T cell receptor beta chain was retrieved from a study of blood T cell repertoires in COVID-19 (dated by TCRdb to 2018 to 2020). About the investigation overall: Samples covering the acute and convalescent phases of COVID-19 were provided by collaborators in the United States, Italy and Spain. The repertoires were released in a freely available public database meant as a resource for research on the immune response to SARS-CoV-2. The samples were drawn from two sources: the first 160 participants of the ongoing ImmuneRACE study, and 1,000 to 1,500 subjects contributed by 6 global collaborators. The sample metadata nearly always contained a de-identified subject ID, COVID-19 status, age in years and sex. Deeply sampled blood TCRbeta repertoires from subjects exposed to, actively infected with, or recovered from COVID-19 were included in the dataset. The material from the prospective study consisted of cDNA or gDNA derived from T cells, B-cell-depleted T cells, or PBMCs. Where available, HLA class I and class II types were obtained from metadata supplied by the sample provider rather than from assay-based typing.

The germline V gene supplies CDR1 MDHEN and CDR2 SYDVKM. The V and J ends are trimmed by 1 base and 5 bases, leaving 8 bases between them. There are 14 amino acids in the CDR3, from cysteine to phenylalanine inclusive. Here the CDR3 DNA is all that survives: 42 bases in frame from base 1. This clone was seen more than once but under ten times. The antigen this receptor binds is unknown. Base qualities were left out, and no much larger clone turns up one base away. Whole blood was collected in K2EDTA tubes by collaborating institutions according to the institutions' own protocols. For TCRbeta analysis, collaborators shipped samples in one of three forms: frozen whole blood, isolated PBMCs, or DNA extracted from either of those sample types. Summary of the overall study and its limitations: Clinical and demographic metadata were provided uncurated, with the amount varying by source and participant.

TCRbeta CDR3 regions were amplified from genomic DNA using the immunoSEQ Assay, a bias-controlled multiplex PCR. From the authors' description of their analysis: The number of nucleated cells in each sample was estimated from the amplification of reference gene primers within the assay. To quantify the absolute abundance of each unique TCRbeta CDR3 rearrangement, sequence reads were collapsed and filtered. For each sample, productive Simpson clonality was calculated as the square root of Simpson's diversity index over productive rearrangements. TCRdb mirrors the immuneACCESS table, restricted to in-frame sequences. Some clones are absent from its copies; in checked studies, under half trace to an unresolved V gene, and the reason for the others is unknown. V, J and clone size reflect that table, while D and trimming were determined from the DNA. The sample yields about 140,000 clones; roughly 90% were counted once. The top ten clones comprise 1.5% to 2% of the sample.

Source material: peripheral blood. This receptor chain uses TRBV28 and TRBJ2-2, with a tentative D gene TRBD2 over 6 matching bases. The source of this sequence is a man between 65 and 79 years old with acute or convalescent COVID-19. The nucleotides read TGTGCCAGCAGTTTATTCGGGGGAACCGGGGAGCTGTTTTTT. Its protein reads: CASSLFGGTGELFF.